The 3 T cell receptor beta chains below were found in one sample sequenced in a study of blood T cells in healthy people across ages. A J-beta primer mix and a sample-barcoded 5' primer were used in a second PCR of roughly 7 to 12 cycles. TCRdb processed the 5' RACE reads anew with MiXCR; each CDR3 protein has one entry. The repertoire holds around 280,000 distinct CDR3 sequences, roughly 26% seen once, with roughly 28% in the top ten. Sequencing was carried out using blood. The receptors shown here come from a woman aged 70-85 years in good health.

In DNA, the CDR3 is TGTGCCAGCAGTTACTTATCCGATAATTCACCCCTCCACTTT. Translating gives CASSYLSDNSPLHF. The gene calls are TRBV6-5 and TRBJ1-6, with D unclear. V was cut by 1 base and J by 5 bases, with 6 bases left in between. The CDR3 runs to 14 residues. Germline V CDR1 and CDR2: MNHEY, SVGAGI.

In this sample, this clonotype turned up many times. This chain joins TRBV7-9 and TRBJ2-7; the D gene is possibly TRBD2 (6 bases). Per germline, CDR1 SEHNR and CDR2 FQNEAQ (reference sequence). V lost 1 base, J lost 0 bases, and 13 bases lay in between. This CDR3 is built from 16 residues. Here the CDR3 reads CASSLVAGSSSYEQYF. CDR3 sequence (DNA): TGTGCCAGCAGCTTAGTGGCGGGATCGAGCTCCTACGAGCAGTACTTC.

As to this clonotype: Compared with germline, one end of the junction differs, possibly owing to a read error. The chain uses TRBV4-1 and TRBJ2-1, with 7 positions matching TRBD2. Germline V gene lookup returns CDR1 MGHRA and CDR2 YSYEKL. This CDR3 has 15 residues. The CDR3 is CAGSPRGGIHNEQFF. The DNA of the CDR3 is TGCGCCGGCAGCCCCCGGGGAGGGATACACAATGAGCAGTTCTTC.